This TCR beta chain was documented in a study of cytomegalovirus exposure and HLA in healthy donors. Study-level background: Researchers found that roughly 80% of over 350 genotyped donors fell within the Caucasian-associated ancestry cluster.

CDR1 SGHNT and CDR2 YYREEE come from the germline V gene (reference sequence). V gave up 0 bases and J gave up 2 bases; unmatched junction bases: 8. This CDR3 region has 17 residues. Study-wide results and caveats: A later analysis linked fewer than 20,000 TCR beta sequences to HLA alleles at 0.05 false discovery rate.

It was with 60 Vbeta and 13 Jbeta primers that the PCR ran. The table came from immunoSEQ multiplex PCR; TCRdb's copy has only in-frame clones and leaves some out. The table has some 140,000 clones, approximately 80% seen once. In the case of this clone: What it recognizes is unknown.

The sequencing input was PBMCs. The sequence was obtained from a man under 40 in good health and CMV-seronegative. The chain couples TRBV5-4 to TRBJ2-1, with 7 bases that match TRBD2. The CDR3 spells CASSLAGAGAAYNEQFF. The CDR3 nucleotides are TGTGCCAGCAGCTTGGCCGGTGCGGGAGCCGCCTACAATGAGCAGTTCTTC.